Listed here are 29 T cell receptor beta chains from one sample, sequenced in a study of response to subunit inactivated influenza vaccine. MiXCR, applied by TCRdb to the RT-PCR reads, yields one record per CDR3 protein. The sample contains about 570,000 distinct CDR3 sequences, 10% to 12% of which appear only once. This sample also appeared in a second study, on T cells expressing NK-cell markers. That investigation notes: Synthesis of TCR beta cDNA relied on 5'RACE template switching carrying UMIs.

Source: PBMCs from blood, taken on the day of vaccination. Receptors were obtained from a man between 45 and 60 years old who received an inactivated influenza vaccine.

This clonotype was counted a few times. The gene calls are TRBV4-1 and TRBJ2-1, with TRBD2 matching over 7 bases. Trimming at V came to 3 bases and at J to 8 bases, leaving 7 bases not matched to a gene. The length of the CDR3 is 14 residues. Germline assignment: CDR1 MGHRA and CDR2 YSYEKL. The CDR3, as DNA: TGCGCCAGCAGCCATCAACTAGCGACTCATGAGCAGTTCTTC. It translates to CASSHQLATHEQFF.

This clonotype was counted a few times. V and J are TRBV7-9 and TRBJ2-1, with D possibly being TRBD1 (6 bases). Trimming shortened V by 4 bases and J by 5 bases, and 15 bases separated the two germline ends. Germline-derived CDR1 and CDR2 are SEHNR and FQNEAQ (reference sequence). The CDR3 spans 15 residues. CDR3 sequence reads: CASSSRQAFDNEQFF. The CDR3 nucleotides read TGTGCCAGCAGCTCCCGACAGGCCTTTGACAATGAGCAGTTCTTC.

J is TRBJ2-1 and V is TRBV4-1; TRBD1 matches 10 bases. The CDR3 is made up of 20 amino acids. V gave up 1 base and J gave up 1 base; unmatched junction bases: 13. Germline assignment: CDR1 MGHRA and CDR2 YSYEKL. This CDR3 reads CASSQVRDRGRRGSYNEQFF. The DNA of the CDR3 is TGCGCCAGCAGCCAAGTCCGGGACAGGGGCCGACGGGGATCCTACAATGAGCAGTTCTTC.

V gene TRBV4-1 combines with J gene TRBJ1-2; D is ambiguous. The CDR3 has 13 amino acids. The germline gives CDR1 MGHRA, CDR2 YSYEKL. The V gene lost 0 bases and the J gene lost 5 bases, with 7 bases spanning the gap. The CDR3 here is CASSQDPFYGYTF. In DNA form, the CDR3 reads TGCGCCAGCAGCCAAGATCCTTTTTATGGCTACACCTTC.

This clonotype was counted between two and nine times. CDR3 sequence: CASSESFQAGTQYF. The CDR3 DNA follows: TGTGCCAGCAGTGAATCTTTCCAGGCCGGGACCCAGTACTTC. The chain is built from TRBV6-1 and TRBJ2-5; D ambiguous. Trimming left V 2 bases short and J 7 bases short, with 14 bases between. This CDR3 has 14 amino acids. Germline V gene sequence: CDR1 MNHNS, CDR2 SASEGT.

This clonotype was counted ten times or more. This rearrangement joins TRBV7-8 to TRBJ2-4; no firm D call. In germline, CDR1 is SGHVS, CDR2 FQNEAQ. This CDR3 has 13 residues. Trimming shortened V by 3 bases and J by 1 base, and 4 bases separated the two germline ends. The CDR3 DNA reads as TGTGCCAGCAGCTTTGGGGCCAAAAACATTCAGTACTTC. Translation gives CASSFGAKNIQYF.

The chain employs TRBV5-1 and TRBJ2-3; D is unclear. Per germline, CDR1 SGHRS and CDR2 YFSETQ. The CDR3 covers 14 residues. The V and J ends lost 0 bases and 4 bases respectively, with 9 bases between them. Written as DNA, the CDR3 is TGCGCCAGCAGCTTGGGACCTGAATCAGATACGCAGTATTTT. Translation gives CASSLGPESDTQYF.

CDR3 sequence (DNA): TGTGCCAGCAGCCAGGTCTGGGGAGAGCAGTACTTC. Protein product: CASSQVWGEQYF. J is TRBJ2-7 and V is TRBV7-2; D unclear. The CDR3 loop spans 12 amino acids. The V end lost 5 bases, the J end lost 7 bases, and 12 bases lay between the germline ends. Germline CDR1 SGHTA, CDR2 FQGNSA.

The J gene is TRBJ1-2, the V gene TRBV7-9; TRBD1 matches at 7 bases. CDR1 and CDR2 (germline): SEHNR, FQNEAQ (reference sequence). The CDR3 contains 17 residues. The ends lost 3 bases at V and 1 base at J; junction bases unmatched: 11. The CDR3 DNA follows: TGTGCCAGCAGCTTCCGTGCCCGGGACAGATTTAACTATGGCTACACCTTC. Translation: CASSFRARDRFNYGYTF.

V and J are TRBV12-3 or TRBV12-4 and TRBJ2-7; TRBD2 matches at 7 bases. The CDR3 is 13 amino acids. V gave up 7 bases and J gave up 3 bases; unmatched junction bases: 6. DNA for the CDR3: TGTGCCAGCAATCGCGGGAGTGTCTACGAGCAGTACTTC. Encoded protein: CASNRGSVYEQYF.

This clonotype has a count of ten or more. The V gene is TRBV7-6, the J gene TRBJ2-1; D could derive from TRBD1 or TRBD2 (5 bases each). Trimming stripped 5 bases from V and 4 bases from J, with 18 bases between. The CDR3 loop spans 16 amino acids. Looked up from germline, CDR1 is SGHVS and CDR2 is FNYEAQ. CDR3 coding DNA: TGTGCCAGCAGCCTATCACGGGTCTGGGGGTACAATGAGCAGTTCTTC. Its protein is CASSLSRVWGYNEQFF.

The chain is built from TRBV11-2 and TRBJ2-5, with 10 bases lining up with TRBD2. Germline lookup yields CDR1 SGHAT and CDR2 FQNNGV. V lost 5 bases, J lost 4 bases, and 10 bases stayed unmatched. The CDR3 has 16 residues. CDR3 sequence: CASSRLRLAGVETQYF. The CDR3 DNA is TGTGCCAGCAGCCGCCTCCGTCTAGCGGGAGTAGAGACCCAGTACTTC.

V is TRBV12-3 or TRBV12-4 and J is TRBJ1-6, with TRBD1 matching 7 bases. This CDR3 spans 14 amino acids. The trim removed 4 bases at V and 9 bases at J, leaving 6 bases unmatched. CDR3 in DNA: TGTGCCAGCAGTTCTGAGACAGGGTCTTCACCCCTCCACTTT. Its translation: CASSSETGSSPLHF.

In this sample, this clonotype turned up a few times. The CDR3: CSARDSFYNEQFF. The DNA of the CDR3 is TGCAGTGCAAGGGACTCCTTCTACAATGAGCAGTTCTTC. The chain couples TRBV20-1 to TRBJ2-1, with D possibly being TRBD2 (6 bases). Germline CDR1 DFQATT, CDR2 SNEGSKA (reference sequence). The V end was cut by 6 bases, the J end by 3 bases, with 12 bases between. CDR3 length: 13 amino acids.

This clonotype has only a few counts. This sequence joins TRBV5-6 and TRBJ1-1; weak D call: TRBD1 (5 bases). Germline V CDR1 and CDR2: SGHDT, YYEEEE. The V and J ends lost 4 bases and 2 bases respectively, with 15 bases between them. The CDR3 is 15 amino acids. CDR3 sequence (DNA): TGTGCCAGCAGCCCCGTACCAGGGCCCAACACTGAAGCTTTCTTT. Translating gives CASSPVPGPNTEAFF.

This clonotype has more than one count but fewer than ten. The chain combines TRBV18 with TRBJ1-1, with 7 bases lining up with TRBD1. The CDR3 runs 14 residues. V dropped 1 base and J dropped 8; count of bases not matched to a gene: 7. Germline CDR1 KGHSH, CDR2 LQKENI. The CDR3 DNA reads TGTGCCAGCTCACCACAGGGGGCGCGATCCGAAGCTTTCTTT. It encodes CASSPQGARSEAFF.

This clonotype was seen only a few times. The chain links TRBV11-2 to TRBJ2-1; D remains ambiguous. Germline assignment: CDR1 SGHAT and CDR2 FQNNGV. The CDR3 has 11 residues. Trimming stripped 5 bases from V and 9 bases from J, with 8 bases between. CDR3 sequence reads: CASSPVFEQFF. The CDR3 DNA reads TGTGCCAGCAGCCCGGTTTTTGAGCAGTTCTTC.

V usage is TRBV5-1 and J usage is TRBJ1-1; no definite D call. Germline values: CDR1 SGHRS, CDR2 YFSETQ. The CDR3 consists of 16 residues. Trimming pared 4 bases from V and 6 bases from J, leaving 22 bases between. CDR3 nucleotides: TGCGCCAGCAGCACAGCGGGCGGGGTCCTATTAGCTGAAGCTTTCTTT. Its translation is CASSTAGGVLLAEAFF.

The J gene is TRBJ2-4, the V gene TRBV12-3 or TRBV12-4; TRBD2 agrees at 14 bases. The CDR3 spans 16 residues. The ends lost 6 bases at V and 8 bases at J; junction bases unmatched: 9. The CDR3 protein is CASSSRLAGGWDIQYF. The CDR3 coding sequence is TGTGCCAGCAGCTCCCGACTAGCGGGGGGGTGGGACATTCAGTACTTC.

This chain joins TRBV5-4 and TRBJ2-7, with D tentatively TRBD1 (7 bases). The germline gives CDR1 SGHNT, CDR2 YYREEE (reference sequence). CDR3 length: 13 amino acids. The V gene lost 4 bases and the J gene lost 6 bases, with 14 bases spanning the gap. The chain's CDR3 is CASSGGGATEQYF. The CDR3 DNA sequence: TGTGCCAGCAGCGGAGGGGGCGCAACCGAGCAGTACTTC.

The table lists this clonotype with a few counts. The chain joins TRBV20-1 to TRBJ2-1, with 11 bases matching TRBD2. Per germline, CDR1 DFQATT and CDR2 SNEGSKA (reference sequence). The CDR3 is 14 amino acids. V was pared by 6 bases and J by 9 bases, with 10 bases of the junction left unmatched. CDR3 in DNA: TGCAGTGCAAGGGGACTAGCGGAGACGAGTGAGCAGTTCTTC. Amino acids: CSARGLAETSEQFF.

This clonotype was detected a few times. The genes are TRBV20-1 and TRBJ2-7; D perhaps matches TRBD1 (5 bases). Per germline, CDR1 DFQATT and CDR2 SNEGSKA (reference sequence). Trimming took off 7 bases at V and 6 bases at J, with 16 bases between the two ends. The CDR3 is 12 residues long. CDR3: CSVPSQGSEQYF. The DNA for the CDR3 is TGCAGTGTCCCAAGCCAGGGTAGCGAGCAGTACTTC.

In this sample, this clonotype turned up a few times. The chain couples TRBV11-3 to TRBJ2-1, with 15 bases identical to TRBD2. Germline V gene data show CDR1 as SGHNT and CDR2 as YENEEA. The CDR3 covers 17 residues. With V trimmed by 5 bases and J by 4 bases, 6 bases remained unmatched. DNA for the CDR3: TGTGCCAGCAGCCCCCGGGGACTAGCGGGAGGATACAATGAGCAGTTCTTC. Its protein is CASSPRGLAGGYNEQFF. Looking up the rest from reference TRBV11-3 and TRBJ2-1 gives the full variable domain: EAGVVQSPRYKIIEKKQPVAFWCNPISGHNTLYWYLQNLGQGPELLIRYENEEAVDDSQLPKDRFSAERLKGVDSTLKIQPAELGDSAVYLCASSPRGLAGGYNEQFFGPGTRLTVL.

V gene TRBV20-1 combines with J gene TRBJ2-3; 7 positions agree with TRBD2. The CDR3 is 14 amino acids. Trimming cost V 3 bases and J 4 bases; bases outside gene matches: 7. Per germline, CDR1 DFQATT and CDR2 SNEGSKA (reference sequence). CDR3 nucleotides: TGCAGTGCTAGCCCGGGGGGAAGCGCAGATACGCAGTATTTT. This gives the protein CSASPGGSADTQYF.

A remark on this clonotype: Germline is not matched at one junction end, which may reflect a read error. The rearrangement links TRBV7-7 to TRBJ2-1; 9 nucleotides line up with TRBD2. Germline loops: CDR1 SSHAT, CDR2 FNYEAQ (reference sequence). This CDR3 is 16 amino acids long. CDR3 in DNA: TGTGCTAGCAGCTTAGCGGATTCACCCGGGACTAGCAAACAGTTCTTC. It yields the protein CASSLADSPGTSKQFF.

This chain links TRBV5-6 with TRBJ1-3; no firm D call. V gave up 4 bases and J gave up 4 bases, with 9 bases separating them. CDR1 is SGHDT and CDR2 is YYEEEE in the germline V gene. The CDR3 extends over 13 amino acids. The CDR3 sequence is CASSHRKGNTIYF. The CDR3 coding sequence is TGTGCCAGCAGCCACCGGAAGGGAAACACCATATATTTT.

This clonotype occurred a few times. The chain couples TRBV3-1 to TRBJ1-6; D unresolved. V was cut by 8 bases and J by 1 base, with 3 bases left in between. The CDR3 contains 12 residues. In germline, CDR1 is LGHDT, CDR2 YNNKEL (reference sequence). CDR3 nucleotides: TGTGCCAGCCAATCCTATAATTCACCCCTCCACTTT. Protein product: CASQSYNSPLHF. Full variable domain (missing parts from reference TRBV3-1 and TRBJ1-6): DTAVSQTPKYLVTQMGNDKSIKCEQNLGHDTMYWYKQDSKKFLKIMFSYNNKELIINETVPNRFSPKSPDKAHLNLHINSLELGDSAVYFCASQSYNSPLHFGNGTRLTVT.

This clonotype was seen a few times. This chain connects TRBV3-1 to TRBJ2-5; 8 nucleotides match TRBD2. V was clipped by 3 bases and J by 5 bases; unmatched bases: 5. The germline V gene has CDR1 LGHDT and CDR2 YNNKEL (reference sequence). The length of the CDR3 is 14 residues. CDR3 amino acids: CASSHREGSETQYF. The CDR3 DNA reads TGTGCCAGCAGCCATCGGGAGGGGAGCGAGACCCAGTACTTC.

This chain joins TRBV6-2 or TRBV6-3 and TRBJ2-7; TRBD1 agrees at 9 bases. This CDR3 contains 14 residues. Germline CDR1 MNHEY, CDR2 SVGEGT. With V trimmed by 8 bases and J by 2 bases, 7 bases remained unmatched. The CDR3 region is CASLDRGRTYEQYF. Here the CDR3 DNA reads TGTGCCAGCTTGGACAGGGGAAGAACCTACGAGCAGTACTTC.